The sequence of this TCR beta chain was determined in a study of T cells in localized non-small cell lung cancer. General study results and limits: Adjacent lung was found to contain a median around 56 of the top 100 tumor clones.

TCRdb keeps only in-frame clones here, not all; method: immunoSEQ multiplex PCR. This sample has about 77,000 clones, with around 89% found just once. Notes on this clone: The antigen is unknown.

V was trimmed by 3 bases and J by 3 bases, leaving 11 bases between them. There are 15 residues in the CDR3. From germline, CDR1 is SGHAT and CDR2 FQNNGV. The chain uses TRBV11-2 and TRBJ1-4; perhaps TRBD1 as D (6 bases). This TCR was sampled from a woman aged 40-69 years with stage I squamous cell lung carcinoma. Source: peripheral blood, taken before any cancer treatment. The CDR3 sequence is CASSFGQTANEKLFF. The CDR3 region has the DNA TGTGCCAGCAGCTTCGGACAGACGGCTAATGAAAAACTGTTTTTT.